This T cell receptor beta chain emerged from a study of T cell responses to AZD1222 COVID-19 vaccine. Study findings and constraints: Reportedly, nearly half of unique spike TCRs recognized epitopes outside B.1.351/B.1.1.7 mutations. Seropositive AZD1222 recipients at baseline numbered only 6 or 7.

Germline CDR1 and CDR2: SQVTM and ANQGSEA. The CDR3 totals 13 residues. V lost 7 bases, J lost 2 bases, and 15 bases lay in between. As concerns this clone: The antigen is undetermined.

The assay was immunoSEQ multiplex PCR, and TCRdb's table has in-frame clones only and misses some. The sample has about 140,000 clones, around 90% seen once. Source: peripheral blood, taken 28 days after the second dose of the MenACWY control vaccine. The clonotype was recovered from an adult who received the MenACWY meningococcal vaccine as a control. This rearrangement joins TRBV29-1 to TRBJ2-7, with D possibly TRBD1 on 6 matching bases. CDR3 DNA: TGCAGCGCCGAGGCAGGGGAGACCTACGAGCAGTACTTC. It yields the protein CSAEAGETYEQYF.